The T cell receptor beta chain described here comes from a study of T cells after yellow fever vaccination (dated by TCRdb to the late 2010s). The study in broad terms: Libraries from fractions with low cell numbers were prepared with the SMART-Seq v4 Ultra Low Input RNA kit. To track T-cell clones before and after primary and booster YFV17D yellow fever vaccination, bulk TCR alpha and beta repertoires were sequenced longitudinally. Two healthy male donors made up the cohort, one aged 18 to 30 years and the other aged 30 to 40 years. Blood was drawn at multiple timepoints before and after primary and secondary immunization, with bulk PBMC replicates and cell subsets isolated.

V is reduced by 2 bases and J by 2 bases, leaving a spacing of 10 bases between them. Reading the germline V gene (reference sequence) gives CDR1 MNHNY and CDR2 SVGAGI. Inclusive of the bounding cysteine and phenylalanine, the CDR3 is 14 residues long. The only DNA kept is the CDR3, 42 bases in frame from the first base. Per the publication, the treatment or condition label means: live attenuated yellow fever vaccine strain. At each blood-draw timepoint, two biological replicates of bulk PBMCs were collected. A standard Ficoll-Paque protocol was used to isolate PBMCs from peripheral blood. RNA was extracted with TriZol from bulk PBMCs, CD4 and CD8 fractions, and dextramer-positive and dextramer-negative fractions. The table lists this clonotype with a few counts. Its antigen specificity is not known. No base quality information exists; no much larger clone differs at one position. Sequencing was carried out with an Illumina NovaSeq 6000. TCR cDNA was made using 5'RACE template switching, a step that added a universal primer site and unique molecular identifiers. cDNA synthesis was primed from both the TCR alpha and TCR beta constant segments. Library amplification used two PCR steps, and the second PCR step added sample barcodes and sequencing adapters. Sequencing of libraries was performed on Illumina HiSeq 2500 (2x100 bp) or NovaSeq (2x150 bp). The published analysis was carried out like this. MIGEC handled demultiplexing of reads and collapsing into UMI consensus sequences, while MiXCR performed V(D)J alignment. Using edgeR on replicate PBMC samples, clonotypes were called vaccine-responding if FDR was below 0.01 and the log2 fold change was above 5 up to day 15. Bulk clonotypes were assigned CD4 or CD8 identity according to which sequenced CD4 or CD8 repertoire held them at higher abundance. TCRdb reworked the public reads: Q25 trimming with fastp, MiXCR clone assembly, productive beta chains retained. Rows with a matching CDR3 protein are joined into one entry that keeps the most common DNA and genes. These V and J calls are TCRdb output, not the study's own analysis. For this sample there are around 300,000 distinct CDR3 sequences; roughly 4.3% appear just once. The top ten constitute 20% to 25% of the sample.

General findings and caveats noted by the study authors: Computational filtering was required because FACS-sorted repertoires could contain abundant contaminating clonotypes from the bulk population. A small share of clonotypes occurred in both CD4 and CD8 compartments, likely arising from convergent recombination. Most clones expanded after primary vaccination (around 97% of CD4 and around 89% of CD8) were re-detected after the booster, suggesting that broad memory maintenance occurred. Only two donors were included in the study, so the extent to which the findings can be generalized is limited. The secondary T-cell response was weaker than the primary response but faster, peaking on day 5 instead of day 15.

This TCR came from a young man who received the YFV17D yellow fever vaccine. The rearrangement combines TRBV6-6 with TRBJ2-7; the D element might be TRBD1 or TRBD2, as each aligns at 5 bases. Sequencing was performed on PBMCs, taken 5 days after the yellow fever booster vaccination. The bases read TGTGCCAGCAGTTACCGGCAGGGACCCTACGAGCAGTACTTC. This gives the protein CASSYRQGPYEQYF.